This T cell receptor beta chain appears in the sequencing data of a study of blood T cell repertoires in COVID-19. The wider study: From T cells, B-cell-depleted T cells, or PBMCs came the material, which was cDNA or gDNA.

Trimming cost V 5 bases and J 6 bases; bases outside gene matches: 7. Germline V CDR1 and CDR2: MDHEN, SYDVKM. The length of the CDR3 is 14 residues. The assay was immunoSEQ multiplex PCR, and TCRdb's table has in-frame clones only and misses some. The data show about 170,000 clones, 70% to 90% seen once. The clonotype comes from a man aged 80 or over with COVID-19, enrolled during active disease. The chain carries TRBV28 and TRBJ2-3; 8 nucleotides match TRBD2. Sequenced input: peripheral blood. The CDR3 DNA follows: TGTGCCAGCAGTCCGGGGGGGCCGGTTGATACGCAGTATTTT. As protein: CASSPGGPVDTQYF. Full variable domain (rest looked up from reference TRBV28 and TRBJ2-3): DVKVTQSSRYLVKRTGEKVFLECVQDMDHENMFWYRQDPGLGLRLIYFSYDVKMKEKGDIPEGYSVSREKKERFSLILESASTNQTSMYLCASSPGGPVDTQYFGPGTRLTVL.